A single sample is the source of the 8 T cell receptor beta chains below, sequenced in a study of T cell repertoires in cytomegalovirus infection. Each CDR3 protein gets one entry after TCRdb re-called the reads with MiXCR. This sample has about 310,000 distinct CDR3 sequences, with 20% to 25% found just once. No antigen is known for these receptors. The sample in question was cultured PBMCs, obtained from culture after CMV antigen stimulation. The receptor set was obtained from a human donor in good health (CMV status not recorded). Some clones in this sample may be carry-over from other donors' samples.

This chain links TRBV6-6 with TRBJ1-2; D uncertain. This CDR3 has 11 residues. The V and J ends lost 10 bases and 3 bases respectively, with 9 bases between them. Germline V gene sequence: CDR1 MNHNY, CDR2 SVGAGI (reference sequence). This CDR3 reads CATRPDYGYTF. The CDR3 region has the DNA TGTGCCACCCGACCTGACTATGGCTACACCTTC.

The V gene is TRBV6-1, the J gene TRBJ2-7, with D maybe TRBD1 (5 bases). Germline assignment: CDR1 MNHNS and CDR2 SASEGT. The CDR3 extends over 14 amino acids. The V gene lost 5 bases and the J gene lost 4 bases, with 15 bases spanning the gap. CDR3 region: CASSYDSTLYEQYV. The CDR3 DNA reads TGTGCCAGCAGTTACGACAGCACCCTTTACGAGCAGTACGTC.

In the case of this clonotype: A read error may produce the germline difference seen at one junction end. The chain has TRBV7-2 and TRBJ2-1; 13 nucleotides agree with TRBD2. Germline V lookup: CDR1 SGHTA, CDR2 FQGNSA. CDR3 size: 13 residues. For the CDR3, the DNA is TGTGCCAGCAGCTTATGGACTAGCGGGAGTTTACTCTTC. Protein: CASSLWTSGSLLF.

This clonotype was counted only a few times. The chain uses TRBV7-2 and TRBJ1-1; D remains unclear. The ends were cut back, 5 bases at V and 5 bases at J, with 12 bases in the middle. The CDR3 sequence is 13 residues long. Germline-derived CDR1 and CDR2 are SGHTA and FQGNSA. The CDR3 nucleotides are TGTGCCAGCAGCCTCCCTCCTCGGACTGAAGCTTTCTTT. Translating it yields CASSLPPRTEAFF.

A few counts support this clonotype. Relative to the germline gene, one junction end is altered; a read error may explain this. The rearrangement uses TRBV6-2 or TRBV6-3 and TRBJ2-7, with TRBD2 identical over 9 bases. The CDR3 length is 13 residues. Per the germline V gene, CDR1 is MNHEY and CDR2 is SVGEGT. CDR3 in amino acids: CASSYSSRGRADF. The CDR3 coding sequence is TGTGCCAGCAGTTACTCGAGTCGCGGGAGGGCTGACTTC.

This clonotype was seen at least ten times. The rearrangement joins TRBV28 to TRBJ2-3; TRBD2 matches at 11 bases. J lost 3 bases, V lost 8 bases, and 7 bases had no gene match. Germline CDR1 is MDHEN and CDR2 is SYDVKM. This CDR3 contains 15 residues. In nucleotides, the CDR3 is TGTGCCAGCTCCTCCCTAGCGGGAGGTACAGATACGCAGTATTTT. Translating gives CASSSLAGGTDTQYF.

The chain employs TRBV6-1 and TRBJ1-1, with a tentative D call TRBD1 (5 bases). Between the trimmed V and J ends, which lost 5 bases and 3 bases, there was a span of 16 bases. The CDR3 has 15 residues. Germline V gene sequence: CDR1 MNHNS, CDR2 SASEGT. CDR3 sequence reads: CASSLAGISDTEAFF. CDR3 DNA sequence: TGTGCCAGCAGTCTGGCAGGGATAAGTGACACTGAAGCTTTCTTT.

This clonotype was observed at least ten times. The genes are TRBV11-3 and TRBJ1-6; D remains ambiguous. V shed 5 bases and J shed 1 base, with 3 bases lying between them. Germline CDR1 SGHNT, CDR2 YENEEA. The CDR3 covers 13 residues. DNA of the CDR3: TGTGCCAGCAGCCGATCCTATAATTCACCCCTCCACTTT. Translated, it gives CASSRSYNSPLHF.